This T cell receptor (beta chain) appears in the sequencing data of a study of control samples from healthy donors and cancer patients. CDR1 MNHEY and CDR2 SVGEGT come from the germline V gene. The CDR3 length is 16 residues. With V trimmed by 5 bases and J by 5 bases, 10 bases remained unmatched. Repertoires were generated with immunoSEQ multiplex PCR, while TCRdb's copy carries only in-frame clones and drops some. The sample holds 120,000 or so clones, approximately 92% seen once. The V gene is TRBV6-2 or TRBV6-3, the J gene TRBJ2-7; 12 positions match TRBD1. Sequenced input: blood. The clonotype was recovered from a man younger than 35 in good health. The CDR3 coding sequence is TGTGCCAGCAGTAACGCCGGGACAGGGGGCCAGGACGAGCAGTACGTC. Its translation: CASSNAGTGGQDEQYV.